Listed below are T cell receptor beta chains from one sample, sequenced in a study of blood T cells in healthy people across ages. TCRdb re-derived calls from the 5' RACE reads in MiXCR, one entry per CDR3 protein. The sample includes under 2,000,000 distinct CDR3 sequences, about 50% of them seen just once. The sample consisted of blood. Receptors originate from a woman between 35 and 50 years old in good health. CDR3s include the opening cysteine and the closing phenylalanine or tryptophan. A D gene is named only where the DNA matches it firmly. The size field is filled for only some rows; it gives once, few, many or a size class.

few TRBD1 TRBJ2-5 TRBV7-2 CASRAYRGRETQYF TGTGCCAGCAGGGCTTACAGGGGACGGGAGACCCAGTACTTC
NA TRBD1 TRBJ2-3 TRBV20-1 CSAPSRDRVHTQYF TGCAGTGCCCCCTCCCGGGACAGGGTCCATACGCAGTATTTT
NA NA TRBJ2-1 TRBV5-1 CASSLYEGLVGDEQFF TGCGCCAGCAGCTTGTACGAGGGGCTAGTCGGCGATGAGCAGTTCTTC
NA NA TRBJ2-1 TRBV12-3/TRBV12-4 CASSWGSTYNEQFF TGTGCCAGCAGTTGGGGATCTACCTACAATGAGCAGTTCTTC
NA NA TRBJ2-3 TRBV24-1 CATSDRKGPGTDTQYF TGTGCCACCAGTGATCGGAAGGGGCCGGGAACAGATACGCAGTATTTT
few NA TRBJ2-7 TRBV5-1 CASSLRQTLGQGGEQYF TGCGCCAGCAGCTTGCGACAAACGTTGGGGCAGGGGGGCGAGCAGTACTTC
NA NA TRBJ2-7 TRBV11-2 CASGSGTANEQYF TGTGCCAGCGGATCCGGGACTGCTAACGAGCAGTACTTC
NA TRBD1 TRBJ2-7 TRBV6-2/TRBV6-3 CASSPLAGQGAYNEQYF TGTGCCAGCAGTCCTCTCGCTGGACAGGGCGCCTACAATGAGCAGTACTTC
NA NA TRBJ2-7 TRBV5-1 CASSALLDYEQYF TGCGCCAGCAGCGCTCTACTAGACTACGAGCAGTACTTC
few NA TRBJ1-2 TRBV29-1 CSGGQVGYGYTF TGCAGCGGCGGACAAGTGGGATATGGCTACACCTTC
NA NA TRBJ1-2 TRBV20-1 CSAPRGDVGYTF TGCAGTGCCCCGAGGGGGGATGTTGGCTACACCTTC
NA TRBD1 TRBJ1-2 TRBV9 CASRDHRDRGRRRNGYTF TGTGCCAGCAGAGATCACCGGGACAGGGGGCGCCGGCGGAATGGCTACACCTTC
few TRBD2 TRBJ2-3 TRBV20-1 CSADREAKVDTQYF TGCAGTGCTGACCGGGAGGCAAAGGTAGATACGCAGTATTTT
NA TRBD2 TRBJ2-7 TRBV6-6 CASRLLASDIPYF TGTGCCAGCAGGCTACTAGCGTCGGACATTCCGTACTTC
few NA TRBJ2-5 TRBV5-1 CASSRSGGTVETQYF TGCGCCAGCAGTCGATCGGGAGGGACAGTAGAGACCCAGTACTTC
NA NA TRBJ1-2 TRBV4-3 CASSPTQGTNYGYTF TGCGCCAGCAGCCCGACACAGGGAACTAACTATGGCTACACCTTC
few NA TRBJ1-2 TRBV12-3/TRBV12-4 CASTLSGRMHYGYTF TGTGCCAGCACACTATCGGGTCGGATGCACTATGGCTACACCTTC
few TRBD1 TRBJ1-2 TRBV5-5 CASSPGQGGRANYGYTF TGTGCCAGCAGCCCGGGACAGGGCGGTCGGGCTAACTATGGCTACACCTTC
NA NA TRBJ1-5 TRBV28 CASSLFGGVGNQPQHF TGTGCCAGCAGTTTATTTGGGGGTGTCGGCAATCAGCCCCAGCATTTT
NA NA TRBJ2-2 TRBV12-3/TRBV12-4 CASIEQLNTGELFF TGTGCCAGCATAGAACAGCTGAACACCGGGGAGCTGTTTTTT
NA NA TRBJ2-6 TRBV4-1 CASSQGGPPSGANVLTF TGCGCCAGCAGCCAAGGGGGGCCCCCTTCTGGGGCCAACGTCCTGACTTTC
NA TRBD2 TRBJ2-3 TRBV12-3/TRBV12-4 CASGTRGGPTDTQYF TGTGCCAGCGGGACTCGCGGGGGGCCCACAGATACGCAGTATTTT
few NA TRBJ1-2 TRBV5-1 CASSGDQLYGYTF TGCGCCAGCAGCGGTGACCAGCTCTATGGCTACACCTTC
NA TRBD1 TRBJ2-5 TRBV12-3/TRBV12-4 CASRSHTLRGRETQYF TGTGCCAGCAGATCCCACACCTTAAGGGGGCGGGAGACCCAGTACTTC
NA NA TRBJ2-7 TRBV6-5 CASSYDGDVSLPYEQYF TGTGCCAGCAGCTACGACGGGGACGTCAGCTTGCCCTACGAGCAGTACTTC
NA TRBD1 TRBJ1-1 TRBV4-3 CASSLGGSGTGPNTEAFF TGCGCCAGCAGCCTGGGGGGCTCCGGGACAGGGCCGAACACTGAAGCTTTCTTT
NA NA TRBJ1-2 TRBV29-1 CSVVRVRGNYGYTF TGCAGCGTTGTAAGGGTGAGGGGCAACTATGGCTACACCTTC
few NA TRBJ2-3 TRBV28 CASSLKGFTDTQYF TGTGCCAGCAGTTTAAAGGGGTTCACAGATACGCAGTATTTT
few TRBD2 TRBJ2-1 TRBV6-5 CASRKPGTSGGIEQFF TGTGCCAGCAGAAAACCCGGGACTAGCGGGGGTATTGAGCAGTTCTTC
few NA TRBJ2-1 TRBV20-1 CSARGGLINKGNEQFF TGCAGTGCTAGAGGCGGGCTTATCAACAAGGGTAATGAGCAGTTCTTC
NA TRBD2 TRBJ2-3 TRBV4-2 CASSPWTSGFPDTQYF TGTGCCAGCAGCCCGTGGACTAGCGGGTTTCCAGATACGCAGTATTTT
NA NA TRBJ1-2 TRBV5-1 CASRLDSSYGYTF TGCGCCAGCAGATTGGACAGTAGCTATGGCTACACCTTC
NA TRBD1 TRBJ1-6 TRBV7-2 CASSLDGDSNSPLHF TGTGCAAGCAGCTTAGACGGGGACAGTAATTCACCCCTCCACTTT
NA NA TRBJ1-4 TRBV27 CASSYGTAINEKLFF TGTGCCAGCAGTTACGGGACGGCCATTAATGAAAAACTGTTTTTT
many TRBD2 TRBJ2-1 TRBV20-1 CSARDLRGYNEQFF TGCAGTGCTAGAGACTTGCGGGGGTACAATGAGCAGTTCTTC
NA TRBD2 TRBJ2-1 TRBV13 CASSLPSGGAYNEQFF TGTGCCAGCAGCTTACCCAGCGGGGGGGCATACAATGAGCAGTTCTTC
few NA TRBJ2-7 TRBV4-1 CASSLLQQISYEQYF TGCGCCAGCAGCCTCCTTCAACAGATCTCCTACGAGCAGTACTTC
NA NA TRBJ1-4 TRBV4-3 CASSQELSTATNEKLFF TGCGCCAGCAGCCAAGAGCTATCGACAGCAACTAATGAAAAACTGTTTTTT
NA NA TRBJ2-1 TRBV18 CASSLGLIAYNEQFF TGTGCCAGCTCACTCGGGTTGATCGCCTACAATGAGCAGTTCTTC
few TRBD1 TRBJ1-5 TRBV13 CASSLGGQGSAPQHF TGTGCCAGCAGCTTAGGGGGACAGGGTAGTGCGCCCCAGCATTTT
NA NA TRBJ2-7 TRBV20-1 CSARILGISAYEQYF TGCAGTGCTAGAATCCTTGGGATCTCAGCCTACGAGCAGTACTTC
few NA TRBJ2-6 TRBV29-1 CSVDSPGGANVLTF TGCAGCGTTGATAGCCCTGGGGGGGCCAACGTCCTGACTTTC
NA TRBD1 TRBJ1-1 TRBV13 CASRYRGNTEAFF TGTGCCAGCAGGTACAGGGGAAACACTGAAGCTTTCTTT
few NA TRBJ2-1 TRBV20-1 CSGARSYNEQFF TGCAGTGGGGCTCGCTCCTACAATGAGCAGTTCTTC
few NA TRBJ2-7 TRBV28 CASRHPTGYEQYF TGTGCCAGCAGGCACCCGACAGGATACGAGCAGTACTTC
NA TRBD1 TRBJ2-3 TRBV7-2 CASRLDRADTDTQYF TGTGCCAGCAGGTTAGACAGGGCTGACACAGATACGCAGTATTTT
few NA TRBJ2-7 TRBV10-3 CAISEGPAYEQYF TGTGCCATCAGTGAGGGACCCGCCTACGAGCAGTACTTC
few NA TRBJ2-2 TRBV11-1 CASSLARAGELFF TGTGCCAGCAGCTTAGCTAGGGCCGGGGAGCTGTTTTTT
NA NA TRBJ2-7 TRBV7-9 CASSLRPGETIYEQYF TGTGCCAGCAGCTTAAGACCGGGGGAAACTATTTACGAGCAGTACTTC
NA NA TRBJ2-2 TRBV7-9 CASSLGDKGTTGELFF TGTGCCAGCAGCTTAGGAGACAAAGGGACCACCGGGGAGCTGTTTTTT
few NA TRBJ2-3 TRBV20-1 CSARGDEPGRPTDTQYF TGCAGTGCTAGAGGGGACGAACCGGGACGGCCCACAGATACGCAGTATTTT
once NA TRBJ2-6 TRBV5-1 CVSSRSDANVLTF TGCGTCAGCTCCCGATCAGACGCCAACGTCCTGACTTTC
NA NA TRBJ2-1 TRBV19 CASSIIRCGGEQFF TGTGCCAGTAGTATAATCCGTTGTGGTGGTGAGCAGTTCTTC